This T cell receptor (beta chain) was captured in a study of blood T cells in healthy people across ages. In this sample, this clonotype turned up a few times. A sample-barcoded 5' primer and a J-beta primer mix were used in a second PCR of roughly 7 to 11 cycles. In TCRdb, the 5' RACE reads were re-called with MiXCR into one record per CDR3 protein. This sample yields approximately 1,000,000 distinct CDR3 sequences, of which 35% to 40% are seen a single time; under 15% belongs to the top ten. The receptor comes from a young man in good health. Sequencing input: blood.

CDR3 loop: CASSQDQEQGAGKLFF. The CDR3 DNA follows: TGCGCCAGCAGCCAAGATCAGGAACAGGGGGCCGGAAAACTGTTTTTT. The chain uses TRBV4-3 and TRBJ1-4; 9 nucleotides agree with TRBD1. This CDR3 is 16 amino acids long. V trimming: 0 bases; J trimming: 10 bases; junction bases outside the gene matches: 9. Per the germline V gene, CDR1 is LGHNA and CDR2 is YSLEER.